This T cell receptor (beta chain) is drawn from a study of technical replicates of blood from a few donors. Libraries were prepared by immunoSEQ multiplex PCR; TCRdb keeps only in-frame clonotypes and omits some of them. The table has tens of thousands of clones, 92% seen once. Germline CDR1 is SGHVS and CDR2 is FQNEAQ. The ends were cut back, 5 bases at V and 7 bases at J, with 15 bases in the middle. The CDR3 extends over 14 amino acids. V usage is TRBV7-8 and J usage is TRBJ2-1; TRBD2 is a possible D gene (5 bases). The receptor's source is a human donor in good health. The sequencing sample was made of T cells isolated from PBMCs. The CDR3 coding sequence is TGTGCCAGCAGCCCGACATCTCCGGGGAATGAGCAGTTCTTC. Translation: CASSPTSPGNEQFF. Variable domain in full (rest from reference TRBV7-8 and TRBJ2-1): GAGVSQSPRYKVAKRGQDVALRCDPISGHVSLFWYQQALGQGPEFLTYFQNEAQLDKSGLPSDRFFAERPEGSVSTLKIQRTQQEDSAVYLCASSPTSPGNEQFFGPGTRLTVL.